These 30 T cell receptor beta chains came from one sample sequenced in a study of cytomegalovirus exposure and HLA in healthy donors. The PCR had 60 Vbeta and 13 Jbeta primers. Assay: immunoSEQ multiplex PCR; the TCRdb copy retains only in-frame clones and omits some. This sample yields 85,000 to 100,000 clones, of which around 64% are seen a single time; approximately 3% belongs to the top ten. The sequenced sample consisted of PBMCs. Source of these receptors: a man aged 55 to 69 in good health and CMV-seronegative.

This clone occurred once. The gene calls are TRBV5-5 and TRBJ2-2, with 11 positions matching TRBD2. CDR1 and CDR2 from the germline V gene are SGHKS and YYEKEE (reference sequence). The CDR3 totals 19 residues. V lost 3 bases and J lost 0; bases outside the gene matches: 10. The CDR3: CASSSLGTSGSANTGELFF. The CDR3 bases are TGTGCCAGCAGCTCACTTGGCACTAGCGGGAGCGCGAACACCGGGGAGCTGTTTTTT.

This clone was seen just once. This sequence joins TRBV27 and TRBJ2-5; the D gene is possibly TRBD2 (5 bases). V lost 6 bases and J 2 bases, leaving 16 bases between the germline ends. This CDR3 region has 15 residues. From germline, CDR1 is MNHEY and CDR2 SMNVEV (reference sequence). This CDR3 is CASRRDYLLQETQYF. The CDR3 DNA follows: TGTGCCAGCAGGCGAGACTACCTCCTTCAAGAGACCCAGTACTTC.

In its sample, this clone is medium-sized (0.01 to 0.1%). The rearrangement links TRBV5-1 to TRBJ1-5; 9 bases line up with TRBD1. The junction had 4 bases not matched to a gene; V was cut back by 4 bases and J by 2 bases. In germline, CDR1 is SGHRS, CDR2 YFSETQ. The CDR3 has 15 amino acids. Here the CDR3 reads CASSSTGGGNQPQHF. The CDR3 DNA sequence: TGCGCCAGCAGCAGTACAGGGGGCGGCAATCAGCCCCAGCATTTT.

The rearrangement joins TRBV7-8 to TRBJ1-1; 8 bases agree with TRBD1. Germline V gene lookup returns CDR1 SGHVS and CDR2 FQNEAQ. J lost 1 base, V lost 4 bases, and 8 bases had no gene match. The CDR3 covers 16 residues. In DNA form, the CDR3 reads TGTGCCAGCAGCTATAACGCAGGGGGCGCGAACACTGAAGCTTTCTTT. Its translation is CASSYNAGGANTEAFF.

The chain couples TRBV5-1 to TRBJ2-1; D is perhaps TRBD1 or TRBD2 (5 bases each). V lost 4 bases to trimming and J lost 0 bases, with 14 bases between them. CDR1 and CDR2 (germline): SGHRS, YFSETQ. This CDR3 comprises 16 residues. CDR3 amino acids: CASSVGPPSSYNEQFF. In DNA, the CDR3 is TGCGCCAGCAGCGTGGGACCTCCTAGCTCCTACAATGAGCAGTTCTTC.

This clone is a singleton in its sample. This chain connects TRBV6-5 to TRBJ1-3; D possibly corresponds to TRBD1 (5 bases). This CDR3 contains 15 residues. V lost 7 bases, J lost 2 bases, and 15 bases lay in between. The germline CDR1 and CDR2 sequences are MNHEY and SVGAGI. CDR3 region: CASIRDFTPGNTIYF. In nucleotides, the CDR3 is TGTGCCAGCATTAGGGACTTCACACCTGGAAACACCATATATTTT.

A few counts support this clone. The CDR3 DNA follows: TGTGCCAGTAGTATCTCAGGGTCTGGGGCCAACGTCCTGACTTTC. This sequence encodes CASSISGSGANVLTF. The rearrangement uses TRBV19 and TRBJ2-6, with a weak D call TRBD1 (5 bases). Trimming cost V 3 bases and J 1 base, with 7 bases left between them. CDR1 is LNHDA and CDR2 is SQIVND in the germline V gene (reference sequence). There are 15 residues in the CDR3.

This chain connects TRBV30 to TRBJ2-5; D is undetermined. V shed 0 bases and J shed 5 bases, with 10 bases lying between them. This CDR3 has 13 amino acids. Germline V gene sequence: CDR1 GTSNPN, CDR2 SVGIG (reference sequence). In DNA, the CDR3 is TGTGCCTGGAGTGTAGAGGTGAGGGAGACCCAGTACTTC. Amino acid sequence: CAWSVEVRETQYF. Drawing the rest from reference TRBV30 and TRBJ2-5, the complete variable domain is SQTIHQWPATLVQPVGSPLSLECTVEGTSNPNLYWYRQAAGRGLQLLFYSVGIGQISSEVPQNLSASRPQDRQFILSSKKLLLSDSGFYLCAWSVEVRETQYFGPGTRLLVL.

This clone was seen only once. This chain links TRBV11-2 with TRBJ2-1; D not certain. V was trimmed by 0 bases and J by 14 bases, leaving 14 bases between them. The V gene's germline CDR1 is SGHAT and CDR2 FQNNGV. This CDR3 comprises 13 residues. DNA for the CDR3: TGTGCCAGCAGCTTAGATCTACCCTCGTTAAAGTTCTTC. Amino acid sequence: CASSLDLPSLKFF.

This clone was counted ten times or more. The chain carries TRBV6-5 and TRBJ1-5; D is possibly TRBD1 (5 bases). CDR3 size: 15 residues. The germline CDR1 and CDR2 sequences are MNHEY and SVGAGI. V shed 2 bases and J shed 0 bases, with 8 bases lying between them. The CDR3, as DNA: TGTGCCAGCAGTTACGACAGACTTAGCAATCAGCCCCAGCATTTT. Translating it yields CASSYDRLSNQPQHF.

This chain links TRBV27 with TRBJ2-5; possible D gene TRBD2, 5 bases. Germline V lookup: CDR1 MNHEY, CDR2 SMNVEV (reference sequence). Trimming took off 3 bases at V and 3 bases at J, with 14 bases between the two ends. CDR3 size: 15 residues. For the CDR3, the DNA is TGTGCCAGCAGTTTCATAGGATCGGGAAAAGAGACCCAGTACTTC. It specifies CASSFIGSGKETQYF.

The sample holds a few counts of this clone. The CDR3 bases are TGTGCCAGCAGCCAACCGACAGGGTGGGGAGAGACCCAGTACTTC. It codes for CASSQPTGWGETQYF. V usage is TRBV6-5 and J usage is TRBJ2-5; 7 nucleotides agree with TRBD1. There are 15 residues in the CDR3. The V gene's germline CDR1 is MNHEY and CDR2 SVGAGI. V shed 6 bases and J 4 bases; nucleotides not matched to a gene: 11.

The chain carries TRBV27 and TRBJ2-7, with TRBD1 identical over 7 bases. The germline V gene has CDR1 MNHEY and CDR2 SMNVEV (reference sequence). Trimming cost V 4 bases and J 1 base; bases outside gene matches: 7. The CDR3 consists of 15 residues. CDR3 sequence: CASSSGQVLSYEQYF. CDR3 nucleotides: TGTGCCAGCAGTTCCGGACAGGTCCTTTCCTACGAGCAGTACTTC.

V usage is TRBV25-1 and J usage is TRBJ2-1; the match to TRBD1 covers 10 bases. Germline V gene lookup returns CDR1 MGHDK and CDR2 SYGVNS. V was pared by 2 bases and J by 3 bases, with 1 base of the junction left unmatched. This CDR3 comprises 15 residues. The CDR3 DNA sequence: TGTGCCAGCAGTGAAGGGACAGGGGACTACAATGAGCAGTTCTTC. Protein sequence: CASSEGTGDYNEQFF.

The chain couples TRBV6-1 to TRBJ2-4; 7 nucleotides match TRBD1. With V trimmed by 5 bases and J by 3 bases, 4 bases remained unmatched. Per the germline V gene, CDR1 is MNHNS and CDR2 is SASEGT. The CDR3 consists of 14 residues. The chain's CDR3 is CASSTWDSKNIQYF. Written as DNA, the CDR3 is TGTGCCAGCAGTACCTGGGACAGCAAAAACATTCAGTACTTC.

V usage is TRBV6-4 and J usage is TRBJ2-7; 8 bases map to TRBD2. The junction had 8 bases not matched to a gene; V was cut back by 6 bases and J by 1 base. Germline values: CDR1 MRHNA, CDR2 SNTAGT. The CDR3 consists of 15 residues. CDR3 loop: CASSFLAGRSYEQYF. The CDR3 DNA sequence: TGTGCCAGCAGCTTTCTAGCGGGCCGATCCTACGAGCAGTACTTC.

V usage is TRBV4-1 and J usage is TRBJ2-1; perhaps TRBD2 as D (5 bases). Germline V gives CDR1 MGHRA, CDR2 YSYEKL. The CDR3 contains 14 residues. Trimming took off 2 bases at V and 7 bases at J, with 12 bases between the two ends. The CDR3 region has the DNA TGCGCCAGCAGCCAAACGACTACCCGAAATGAGCAGTTCTTC. It yields the protein CASSQTTTRNEQFF.

The chain joins TRBV5-8 to TRBJ1-5; D is possibly TRBD1 (6 bases). Between the trimmed V and J ends, which lost 3 bases and 5 bases, there was a span of 12 bases. This CDR3 region has 14 residues. Germline V lookup: CDR1 SGHTS, CDR2 YDEGEE. The CDR3 region is CASSSRGGHQPQHF. DNA for the CDR3: TGTGCCAGCAGCTCCCGAGGGGGACATCAGCCCCAGCATTTT. Complete variable domain (other parts from reference TRBV5-8 and TRBJ1-5): EAGVTQSPTHLIKTRGQQATLRCSPISGHTSVYWYQQALGLGLQFLLWYDEGEERNRGNFPPRFSGRQFPNYSSELNVNALELEDSALYLCASSSRGGHQPQHFGDGTRLSIL.

V and J are TRBV29-1 and TRBJ1-2, with 8 bases matching TRBD1. CDR1 is SQVTM and CDR2 is ANQGSEA in the germline V gene. V trimming: 6 bases; J trimming: 2 bases; junction bases outside the gene matches: 2. CDR3 length equals 12 residues. The CDR3 DNA sequence: TGCAGCGTAGGGACAGGCAACTATGGCTACACCTTC. Its translation is CSVGTGNYGYTF.

The V call is TRBV4-1, the J call TRBJ2-1; 11 nucleotides agree with TRBD2. The CDR3 extends over 17 amino acids. Per germline, CDR1 MGHRA and CDR2 YSYEKL. The V and J ends lost 2 bases and 7 bases, in that order; junction bases with no gene match: 10. Here the CDR3 reads CASSQSNSGGAGNEQFF. CDR3 nucleotides: TGCGCCAGCAGCCAATCCAATAGCGGGGGGGCTGGGAATGAGCAGTTCTTC.

The chain combines TRBV5-4 with TRBJ2-2; 11 bases map to TRBD1. The germline V gene has CDR1 SGHNT and CDR2 YYREEE (reference sequence). The CDR3 has 17 residues. V shed 3 bases and J 0 bases; nucleotides not matched to a gene: 4. The CDR3 DNA sequence: TGTGCCAGCAGCTCCGGGACAGGGGGTTCGAACACCGGGGAGCTGTTTTTT. Encoded protein: CASSSGTGGSNTGELFF.

This clone was observed a single time. This chain joins TRBV6-5 and TRBJ2-1, with D possibly being TRBD2 (7 bases). Per the germline V gene, CDR1 is MNHEY and CDR2 is SVGAGI. The V gene lost 6 bases and the J gene lost 10 bases, with 19 bases spanning the gap. The CDR3 runs to 14 residues. CDR3 sequence: CASRRTRGVGEQFF. The CDR3 DNA follows: TGTGCCAGCAGGCGGACTAGGGGGGTGGGGGAGCAGTTCTTC.

The V call is TRBV6-1, the J call TRBJ2-7; possibly TRBD1 for D (6 bases). Germline assignment: CDR1 MNHNS and CDR2 SASEGT. V dropped 7 bases and J dropped 0 bases, with 13 bases sitting between them. CDR3 length: 14 amino acids. The CDR3 DNA is TGTGCCAGCACCCGACAGGCCAACTCCTACGAGCAGTACTTC. It yields the protein CASTRQANSYEQYF.

The chain joins TRBV7-2 to TRBJ2-3; possible D gene TRBD2, 5 bases. CDR1 is SGHTA and CDR2 is FQGNSA in the germline V gene. The CDR3 sequence is 16 residues long. V was shortened by 6 bases and J by 4 bases, with 20 bases between the two germline ends. The CDR3 sequence: CASRGNEHYSADTQYF. DNA of the CDR3: TGTGCCAGCAGGGGGAACGAGCATTATAGCGCAGATACGCAGTATTTT.

The chain couples TRBV4-2 to TRBJ1-1; D ambiguous. Germline V gives CDR1 LGHNA, CDR2 YNFKEQ. The CDR3 covers 16 residues. The V gene lost 1 base and the J gene lost 3 bases, with 15 bases spanning the gap. Here the CDR3 DNA reads TGTGCCAGCAGCCAAGTGTTAGCCCGAGGGTACACTGAAGCTTTCTTT. This sequence encodes CASSQVLARGYTEAFF.

V usage is TRBV9 and J usage is TRBJ1-1; possibly TRBD1 for D (6 bases). This CDR3 is built from 14 residues. Germline V CDR1 and CDR2: SGDLS, YYNGEE. The germline V and J ends were trimmed by 1 base and 5 bases, with 12 bases remaining between them. The CDR3 reads CASSVLQGSTEAFF. For the CDR3, the DNA is TGTGCCAGCAGCGTACTACAGGGCTCAACTGAAGCTTTCTTT.

CDR3 DNA: TGCGCCAGCAGCTTGCAGGGGTCCGGTGAAAAACTGTTTTTT. Encoded protein: CASSLQGSGEKLFF. This chain connects TRBV5-1 to TRBJ1-4; tentative D call: TRBD1 (6 bases). Trimming took 1 base from V and 7 from J, leaving 11 bases between them. CDR3 size: 14 residues. Per germline, CDR1 SGHRS and CDR2 YFSETQ.

The chain has TRBV19 and TRBJ2-2; 10 bases map to TRBD2. The junction had 8 bases not matched to a gene; V was cut back by 7 bases and J by 9 bases. Germline values: CDR1 LNHDA, CDR2 SQIVND (reference sequence). The CDR3 totals 14 residues. The CDR3 spells CASTPAGGPRELFF. The CDR3 DNA follows: TGTGCCAGTACCCCAGCGGGGGGGCCCAGGGAGCTGTTTTTT.

A few counts support this clone. This chain links TRBV6-4 with TRBJ2-3, with 8 bases that match TRBD2. The CDR3 is 15 residues long. The trim removed 0 bases at V and 4 bases at J, leaving 3 bases unmatched. In germline, CDR1 is MRHNA, CDR2 SNTAGT. CDR3 protein: CASSDSTGGPDTQYF. CDR3 coding DNA: TGTGCCAGCAGTGACTCGACGGGGGGGCCAGATACGCAGTATTTT.

The rearrangement links TRBV5-6 to TRBJ1-2; 8 bases agree with TRBD1. CDR1 is SGHDT, CDR2 YYEEEE, per germline. The CDR3 has 14 residues. Trimming cost V 3 bases and J 4 bases; bases outside gene matches: 5. CDR3 sequence reads: CASSSGQGAYGYTF. CDR3 sequence (DNA): TGTGCCAGCAGCTCCGGACAGGGAGCCTATGGCTACACCTTC.